Below, one T cell receptor (beta chain) is given with its context. Time point of the sample: sample taken at primary tumor resection. Sequencing covered unsorted whole RNA taken from tumor, nontumor lung or frozen PBMC. The sample belongs to a study of spatial heterogeneity in lung cancer. The overall study: Each time, sequencing found more beta-chain sequences than alpha-chain sequences. Mean representation of each unique TCR and UMI combination in the raw reads exceeded eight occurrences.

One entry per CDR3 protein, called by TCRdb with MiXCR from the 5' RACE reads. The sample lists about 50,000 distinct CDR3 sequences; approximately 7.6% were seen once. This receptor was obtained from a female donor with early-stage non-small cell lung cancer. The specimen was PBMCs, collected at surgery.

Written as DNA, the CDR3 is TGTGCCAGCAGCACCATAGGCGGCACCGGGGAGCTGTTTTTT. Protein product: CASSTIGGTGELFF. The chain employs TRBV7-8 and TRBJ2-2; no firm D call. V lost 5 bases to trimming and J lost 4 bases, with 11 bases between them. Per the germline V gene, CDR1 is SGHVS and CDR2 is FQNEAQ. The CDR3 runs to 14 residues.